These 29 T cell receptor beta chains share one sample of origin, sequenced in a study of siplizumab effects on memory and regulatory T cells. The assay was immunoSEQ multiplex PCR, and TCRdb's table has in-frame clones only and misses some. This table has approximately 68,000 clones, 91% appearing once. Sequencing was performed on CD8+ T cells sorted from blood. These receptors all stem from a human donor in good health.

The chain is built from TRBV6-5 and TRBJ2-3; D is possibly TRBD2 (5 bases). The germline V gene encodes CDR1 MNHEY and CDR2 SVGAGI. The CDR3 consists of 14 residues. V shed 5 bases and J shed 0 bases, with 9 bases lying between them. The CDR3 sequence is CASSRSGSTDTQYF. The CDR3 region has the DNA TGTGCCAGCAGTAGGTCGGGAAGCACAGATACGCAGTATTTT.

The chain uses TRBV5-4 and TRBJ1-2, with D possibly TRBD1 on 5 matching bases. CDR3 length: 15 amino acids. Germline values: CDR1 SGHNT, CDR2 YYREEE (reference sequence). Trimming shortened V by 2 bases and J by 5 bases, and 16 bases separated the two germline ends. CDR3 amino acids: CASSFWGRGNYGYTF. CDR3 DNA sequence: TGTGCCAGCAGCTTTTGGGGTCGGGGGAATTATGGCTACACCTTC.

V and J are TRBV6-1 and TRBJ1-2; TRBD1 agrees at 7 bases. Germline lookup yields CDR1 MNHNS and CDR2 SASEGT. This CDR3 is built from 13 residues. V lost 8 bases, J lost 2 bases, and 5 bases stayed unmatched. The CDR3 sequence: CASQGGDNYGYTF. The CDR3 DNA reads TGTGCCAGCCAGGGGGGGGACAACTATGGCTACACCTTC.

This clone was observed a single time. The chain uses TRBV25-1 and TRBJ1-2, with a tentative D call TRBD1 (5 bases). CDR1 MGHDK and CDR2 SYGVNS come from the germline V gene. V lost 3 bases and J lost 8, with 16 bases in between. The CDR3 has 14 amino acids. CDR3 DNA: TGTGCCAGCAGTGAGCCTCAGGGAACCGTGGGCTACACCTTC. Amino acid sequence: CASSEPQGTVGYTF.

This chain uses TRBV19 with TRBJ2-7; 11 positions match TRBD1. CDR1 is LNHDA, CDR2 SQIVND, per germline (reference sequence). This CDR3 region has 14 residues. V was pared by 5 bases and J by 4 bases, with 4 bases of the junction left unmatched. The CDR3 region is CASSAGQGGYEQYF. The DNA of the CDR3 is TGTGCCAGTAGTGCGGGACAGGGGGGTTACGAGCAGTACTTC.

The chain is built from TRBV11-2 and TRBJ1-3; maybe TRBD1 (5 bases). Trimming cost V 5 bases and J 0 bases, with 17 bases left between them. CDR3 size: 17 residues. The germline CDR1 and CDR2 sequences are SGHAT and FQNNGV. The CDR3 sequence is CASSPLSGTFSGNTIYF. CDR3 in DNA: TGTGCCAGCAGCCCCCTAAGCGGGACGTTCTCTGGAAACACCATATATTTT.

The chain is built from TRBV27 and TRBJ2-7; D might be TRBD1 (6 bases). Looked up from germline, CDR1 is MNHEY and CDR2 is SMNVEV (reference sequence). The V and J ends lost 5 bases and 2 bases respectively, with 13 bases between them. CDR3 length equals 14 residues. This CDR3 is CASSVTGSTYEQYF. The DNA of the CDR3 is TGTGCCAGCAGTGTCACAGGGTCCACCTACGAGCAGTACTTC.

The chain employs TRBV7-9 and TRBJ2-1; unclear D gene. The germline CDR1 and CDR2 sequences are SEHNR and FQNEAQ (reference sequence). V was trimmed by 11 bases and J by 4 bases, leaving 12 bases between them. The CDR3 loop spans 12 amino acids. CDR3 in amino acids: CALDRSYNEQFF. The CDR3 DNA is TGTGCCCTAGACCGATCTTACAATGAGCAGTTCTTC.

This rearrangement joins TRBV27 to TRBJ2-2; 10 bases are shared with TRBD1. The germline gives CDR1 MNHEY, CDR2 SMNVEV (reference sequence). The CDR3 covers 14 residues. The ends lost 5 bases at V and 7 bases at J; junction bases unmatched: 4. The CDR3 DNA follows: TGTGCCAGCAGTATGGGACAGGGGATCGGGGAGCTGTTTTTT. It codes for CASSMGQGIGELFF.

V is TRBV9 and J is TRBJ2-1; D is possibly TRBD2 (5 bases). The germline V gene encodes CDR1 SGDLS and CDR2 YYNGEE. This CDR3 region has 16 residues. Trimming cost V 5 bases and J 0 bases, with 15 bases left between them. The CDR3 nucleotides read TGTGCCAGCAGTGCGATAGCGCCAAGCTCCTACAATGAGCAGTTCTTC. Its protein product is CASSAIAPSSYNEQFF. Using reference TRBV9 and TRBJ2-1 for the parts outside the CDR3, the full variable domain is DSGVTQTPKHLITATGQRVTLRCSPRSGDLSVYWYQQSLDQGLQFLIQYYNGEERAKGNILERFSAQQFPDLHSELNLSSLELGDSALYFCASSAIAPSSYNEQFFGPGTRLTVL.

J is TRBJ1-1 and V is TRBV11-2; D might be TRBD1 (5 bases). The V end lost 5 bases, the J end lost 0 bases, and 16 bases lay between the germline ends. In germline, CDR1 is SGHAT, CDR2 FQNNGV. This CDR3 comprises 16 residues. The CDR3 DNA follows: TGTGCCAGCAGCCCCTCGGGGCTAACTATGAACACTGAAGCTTTCTTT. It yields the protein CASSPSGLTMNTEAFF. The full variable domain, with the rest looked up from reference TRBV11-2 and TRBJ1-1, is EAGVAQSPRYKIIEKRQSVAFWCNPISGHATLYWYQQILGQGPKLLIQFQNNGVVDDSQLPKDRFSAERLKGVDSTLKIQPAKLEDSAVYLCASSPSGLTMNTEAFFGQGTRLTVV.

This chain links TRBV6-5 with TRBJ2-1, with 10 positions matching TRBD1. Germline V gives CDR1 MNHEY, CDR2 SVGAGI. Trimming cost V 2 bases and J 3 bases; bases outside gene matches: 1. This CDR3 contains 15 residues. CDR3 DNA: TGTGCCAGCAGTTACGGGACAGGGGTCTACAATGAGCAGTTCTTC. Its protein is CASSYGTGVYNEQFF.

The rearrangement uses TRBV5-1 and TRBJ1-2; 10 positions agree with TRBD1. Germline CDR1 SGHRS, CDR2 YFSETQ. The CDR3 spans 14 residues. V dropped 3 bases and J dropped 8; count of bases not matched to a gene: 7. Here the CDR3 reads CASSWTGGLGGYTF. Written as DNA, the CDR3 is TGCGCCAGCAGCTGGACAGGGGGGCTAGGAGGCTACACCTTC.

This chain connects TRBV20-1 to TRBJ1-1; D is ambiguous. The CDR3 is made up of 10 amino acids. Germline V gene data show CDR1 as DFQATT and CDR2 as SNEGSKA (reference sequence). V was clipped by 6 bases and J by 8 bases, with 10 bases between them. CDR3 sequence: CSALGVEAFF. The CDR3 nucleotides read TGCAGTGCCTTGGGTGTGGAAGCTTTCTTT.

This chain links TRBV27 with TRBJ2-7; D is possibly TRBD2 (6 bases). The germline V gene encodes CDR1 MNHEY and CDR2 SMNVEV (reference sequence). V was shortened by 2 bases and J by 1 base, with 15 bases between the two germline ends. The CDR3 is 16 residues long. CDR3 region: CASSLAGPELSYEQYF. In DNA, the CDR3 is TGTGCCAGCAGTTTAGCGGGGCCAGAGCTTTCCTACGAGCAGTACTTC.

The rearrangement joins TRBV4-2 to TRBJ2-7; 13 nucleotides line up with TRBD2. In germline, CDR1 is LGHNA, CDR2 YNFKEQ. Trimming cost V 1 base and J 3 bases; bases outside gene matches: 6. The CDR3 loop spans 17 amino acids. The CDR3 DNA is TGTGCCAGCAGCCAAGGGTTGACTAGCGGGAGGATCTACGAGCAGTACTTC. As protein: CASSQGLTSGRIYEQYF.

The CDR3 spells CASRRSGTGGIYEQYF. CDR3 in DNA: TGTGCCAGCAGACGATCCGGGACAGGGGGCATCTACGAGCAGTACTTC. V gene TRBV14 combines with J gene TRBJ2-7; 12 nucleotides align to TRBD1. There are 16 residues in the CDR3. After removal of 6 bases from V and 3 bases from J, the junction contained 9 bases not matched to a gene. Germline V gene data show CDR1 as SGHDN and CDR2 as FVKESK.

V usage is TRBV10-3 and J usage is TRBJ2-5; D is uncertain. Trimming removed 3 bases from V and 2 bases from J, with 10 bases in between. The germline V gene has CDR1 ENHRY and CDR2 SYGVKD. The CDR3 totals 14 residues. CDR3 residues: CAISETGTQETQYF. The CDR3 nucleotides read TGTGCCATCAGTGAAACGGGCACACAAGAGACCCAGTACTTC.

The chain is built from TRBV27 and TRBJ2-3; TRBD2 agrees at 14 bases. Germline V gene data show CDR1 as MNHEY and CDR2 as SMNVEV (reference sequence). After removal of 5 bases from V and 6 bases from J, the junction contained 19 bases not matched to a gene. CDR3 length: 20 amino acids. The DNA of the CDR3 is TGTGCCAGCAGTCATTACTGGACTAGCGGGGGGCCCACTGTCACGGATACGCAGTATTTT. Protein sequence: CASSHYWTSGGPTVTDTQYF.

The chain carries TRBV30 and TRBJ1-1; 8 bases map to TRBD1. Germline CDR1 reads GTSNPN; CDR2 reads SVGIG (reference sequence). V dropped 3 bases and J dropped 0; count of bases not matched to a gene: 9. The CDR3 is 16 residues long. CDR3 nucleotide sequence: TGTGCCTGGAGACTCGGGACAGGACCCATGAACACTGAAGCTTTCTTT. It is translated as CAWRLGTGPMNTEAFF. Supplemented by reference TRBV30 and TRBJ1-1, the full variable domain reads SQTIHQWPATLVQPVGSPLSLECTVEGTSNPNLYWYRQAAGRGLQLLFYSVGIGQISSEVPQNLSASRPQDRQFILSSKKLLLSDSGFYLCAWRLGTGPMNTEAFFGQGTRLTVV.

The chain has TRBV19 and TRBJ1-5, with 11 bases identical to TRBD1. The CDR3 sequence is 14 residues long. V was clipped by 11 bases and J by 3 bases; unmatched bases: 6. Germline values: CDR1 LNHDA, CDR2 SQIVND (reference sequence). The CDR3 is CAGGTGGFNQPQHF. The CDR3 nucleotides read TGTGCCGGGGGGACAGGGGGATTCAATCAGCCCCAGCATTTT.

The rearrangement joins TRBV14 to TRBJ2-1, with 14 bases that match TRBD2. Germline V gives CDR1 SGHDN, CDR2 FVKESK. V gave up 3 bases and J gave up 5 bases; unmatched junction bases: 9. This CDR3 has 18 residues. The CDR3 reads CASSHGTSGSSLHNEQFF. CDR3 sequence (DNA): TGTGCCAGCAGCCACGGGACTAGCGGGAGTAGTCTGCACAATGAGCAGTTCTTC.

CDR3 nucleotide sequence: TGCGCCAGCAGCTTGGCCCAGGGGGCGCGTCGGGGTAGGAGACAGCCCCAGCATTTT. Protein: CASSLAQGARRGRRQPQHF. The chain combines TRBV5-1 with TRBJ1-5; 8 positions match TRBD1. The junction had 18 bases not matched to a gene; V was cut back by 0 bases and J by 7 bases. The CDR3 runs 19 residues. CDR1 is SGHRS, CDR2 YFSETQ, per germline.

The genes are TRBV6-5 and TRBJ2-7, with no clear D. V lost 0 bases and J 4 bases, leaving 13 bases between the germline ends. Germline CDR1 is MNHEY and CDR2 is SVGAGI. CDR3 length: 15 amino acids. The CDR3 loop is CASSYSWTGAYEQYF. The CDR3 nucleotides read TGTGCCAGCAGTTACTCTTGGACGGGTGCTTACGAGCAGTACTTC.

V gene TRBV18 combines with J gene TRBJ2-7, with D unresolved. CDR3 length equals 13 residues. Per germline, CDR1 KGHSH and CDR2 LQKENI. V shed 3 bases and J shed 1 base, with 7 bases lying between them. Here the CDR3 DNA reads TGTGCCAGCTCACCCGACGAATCCTACGAGCAGTACTTC. Protein product: CASSPDESYEQYF.

To note about this clone: The identical CDR3 is also encoded by other nucleotide sequences in the sample. The V gene is TRBV27, the J gene TRBJ2-1, with D unresolved. This CDR3 has 13 residues. Germline V CDR1 and CDR2: MNHEY, SMNVEV (reference sequence). Trimming shortened V by 6 bases and J by 0 bases, and 6 bases separated the two germline ends. CDR3 nucleotides: TGTGCCAGCAGCCTTAGCTCCTACAATGAGCAGTTCTTC. It specifies CASSLSSYNEQFF.

This clone showed up just once. DNA for the CDR3: TGCGCCAGCAGCCCAAACCAGGGGCAAGAGACCCAGTACTTC. It translates to CASSPNQGQETQYF. J is TRBJ2-5 and V is TRBV5-1, with TRBD1 as a possible D gene (6 bases). CDR3 length: 14 residues. Germline CDR1 SGHRS, CDR2 YFSETQ. V lost 4 bases, J lost 2 bases, and 12 bases lay in between.

The rearrangement joins TRBV5-8 to TRBJ2-1; TRBD2 aligns across 8 bases. The V and J ends lost 6 bases and 0 bases, in that order; junction bases with no gene match: 5. CDR1 and CDR2 (germline): SGHTS, YDEGEE. The CDR3 is 15 residues long. CDR3 bases: TGTGCCAGCACCCTACTAGCGGCCTCCTACAATGAGCAGTTCTTC. Translation gives CASTLLAASYNEQFF. Full variable domain (missing parts from reference TRBV5-8 and TRBJ2-1): EAGVTQSPTHLIKTRGQQATLRCSPISGHTSVYWYQQALGLGLQFLLWYDEGEERNRGNFPPRFSGRQFPNYSSELNVNALELEDSALYLCASTLLAASYNEQFFGPGTRLTVL.

The V call is TRBV7-9, the J call TRBJ1-2; D is unresolved. CDR1 is SEHNR, CDR2 FQNEAQ, per germline (reference sequence). Trimming stripped 5 bases from V and 5 bases from J, with 18 bases between. The CDR3 extends over 15 amino acids. DNA for the CDR3: TGTGCCAGCAGCCTTATTCCGGACTCTGAGTATGGCTACACCTTC. Its translation: CASSLIPDSEYGYTF.